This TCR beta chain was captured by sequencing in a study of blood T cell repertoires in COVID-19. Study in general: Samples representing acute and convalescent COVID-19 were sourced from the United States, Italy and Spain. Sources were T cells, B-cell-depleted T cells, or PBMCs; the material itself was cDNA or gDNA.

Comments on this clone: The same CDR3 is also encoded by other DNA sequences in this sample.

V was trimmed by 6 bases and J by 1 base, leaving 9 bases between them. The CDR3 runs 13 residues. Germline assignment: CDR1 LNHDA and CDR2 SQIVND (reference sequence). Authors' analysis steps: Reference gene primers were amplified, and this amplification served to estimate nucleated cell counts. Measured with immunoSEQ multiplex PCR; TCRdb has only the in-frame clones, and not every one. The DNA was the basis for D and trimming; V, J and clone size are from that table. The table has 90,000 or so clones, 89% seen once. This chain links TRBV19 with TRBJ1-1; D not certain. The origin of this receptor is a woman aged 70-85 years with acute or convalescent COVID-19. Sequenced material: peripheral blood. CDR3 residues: CASRSTGNTEAFF. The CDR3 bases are TGTGCCAGTAGATCGACGGGGAACACTGAAGCTTTCTTT. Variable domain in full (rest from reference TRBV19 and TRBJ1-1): DGGITQSPKYLFRKEGQNVTLSCEQNLNHDAMYWYRQDPGQGLRLIYYSQIVNDFQKGDIAEGYSVSREKKESFPLTVTSAQKNPTAFYLCASRSTGNTEAFFGQGTRLTVV.